The sequence of this TCR beta chain was determined in a study of blood T cell repertoires in COVID-19. TCRdb's copy holds only in-frame clones and misses some; the assay was immunoSEQ multiplex PCR. This sample has about 250,000 clones, with roughly four fifths found just once. CDR1 is SQVTM, CDR2 ANQGSEA, per germline. V shed 3 bases, J shed 4 bases, and the junction held 8 bases outside the gene matches. This CDR3 contains 14 residues. V and J are TRBV29-1 and TRBJ2-5; 7 nucleotides align to TRBD1. The sequencing input was PBMCs or T cells enriched from blood (not recorded which). The source is a man aged 40-55 years who had been exposed to COVID-19. The chain's CDR3 is CSVETGSGGETQYF. The CDR3 DNA reads TGCAGCGTTGAGACAGGGAGTGGAGGAGAGACCCAGTACTTC.